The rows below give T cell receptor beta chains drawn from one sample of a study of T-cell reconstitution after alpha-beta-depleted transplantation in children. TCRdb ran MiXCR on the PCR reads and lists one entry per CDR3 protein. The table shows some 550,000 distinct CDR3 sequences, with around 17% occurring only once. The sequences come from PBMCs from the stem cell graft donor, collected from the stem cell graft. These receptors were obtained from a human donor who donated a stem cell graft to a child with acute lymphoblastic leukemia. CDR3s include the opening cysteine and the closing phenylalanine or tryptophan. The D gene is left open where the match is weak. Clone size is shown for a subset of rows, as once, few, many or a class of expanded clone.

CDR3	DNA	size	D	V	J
CASSPWARRDDQYF	TGTGCCAGCAGTCCCTGGGCGAGGCGTGACGACCAGTACTTC	-	-	TRBV12-3/TRBV12-4	TRBJ2-7
CASSQGWGPDTEAFF	TGTGCCAGCAGCCAAGGATGGGGCCCGGACACTGAAGCTTTCTTT	-	-	TRBV14	TRBJ1-1
CASSPDTITDTQYF	TGTGCCAGCAGTCCGGACACGATCACAGATACGCAGTATTTT	few	-	TRBV12-3/TRBV12-4	TRBJ2-3
CASSPDVGNQETQYF	TGTGCCAGCTCACCAGACGTGGGGAACCAAGAGACCCAGTACTTC	few	-	TRBV18	TRBJ2-5
CASSLSGLPWGAFF	TGTGCCAGCAGCTTGAGCGGTCTCCCGTGGGGAGCTTTCTTT	few	-	TRBV5-6	TRBJ1-1
CSVEKAGQTHTEAFF	TGCAGCGTTGAGAAAGCGGGACAGACGCACACTGAAGCTTTCTTT	-	TRBD1	TRBV29-1	TRBJ1-1
CASSSGQGAEAFF	TGCGCCAGCAGCTCCGGACAGGGCGCTGAAGCTTTCTTT	few	TRBD1	TRBV5-1	TRBJ1-1
CASSQGYSGNTIYF	TGTGCCTCTTCCCAGGGGTACTCTGGAAACACCATATATTTT	few	-	TRBV30	TRBJ1-3
CASSPDYPPETQYF	TGTGCCAGCAGCCCGGACTACCCGCCAGAGACCCAGTACTTC	-	-	TRBV3-1	TRBJ2-5
CASSGEGGSPLHF	TGTGCCAGCAGTGGCGAGGGGGGGTCACCCCTCCACTTT	few	-	TRBV6-1	TRBJ1-6
CASSRSGYDPYEQYF	TGTGCCAGCAGCCGTAGCGGGTACGATCCCTACGAGCAGTACTTC	-	TRBD2	TRBV13	TRBJ2-7
CASSYELAGYEQYF	TGTGCCAGCAGTTACGAGCTAGCGGGCTACGAGCAGTACTTC	few	TRBD2	TRBV6-2/TRBV6-3	TRBJ2-7
CASSSSTGSNTGELFF	TGTGCCAGCAGCTCCTCGACAGGGTCGAACACCGGGGAGCTGTTTTTT	few	TRBD1	TRBV11-3	TRBJ2-2
CATSRDYPEQETQYF	TGTGCCACCAGCAGAGATTATCCGGAACAAGAGACCCAGTACTTC	-	-	TRBV15	TRBJ2-5
CASSQDIAYGYTF	TGTGCCAGCAGCCAAGATATAGCTTATGGCTACACCTTC	-	-	TRBV3-1	TRBJ1-2
CATSIGKSSNQPQHF	TGTGCCACCAGCATCGGGAAGAGCAGCAATCAGCCCCAGCATTTT	-	-	TRBV15	TRBJ1-5
CAWGRRTTGNTIYF	TGTGCCTGGGGGAGGCGGACTACTGGAAACACCATATATTTC	-	-	TRBV30	TRBJ1-3
CASSQSGSRAYEQYF	TGTGCCAGCAGCCAAAGCGGGAGTAGGGCCTACGAGCAGTACTTC	once	TRBD2	TRBV7-9	TRBJ2-7
CASSESGSPGSGYTF	TGTGCCAGCAGTGAATCCGGCAGTCCTGGATCTGGCTACACCTTC	-	-	TRBV25-1	TRBJ1-2
CASSLGSAGPGQYF	TGTGCCAGCAGCTTGGGGTCCGCAGGGCCAGGGCAGTACTTC	few	-	TRBV7-8	TRBJ2-7
CASSLLPSPLHF	TGTGCCAGCAGTTTACTTCCGTCACCCCTCCACTTT	-	-	TRBV12-3/TRBV12-4	TRBJ1-6
CSAPGTGLRYEQFF	TGCAGTGCCCCCGGGACAGGTCTGCGCTATGAGCAGTTCTTC	-	TRBD1	TRBV20-1	TRBJ2-1
CASSQDSPGYNEQFF	TGCGCCAGCAGCCAAGATTCCCCGGGATACAATGAGCAGTTCTTC	-	-	TRBV4-1	TRBJ2-1
CASSPQGQGATYNTEAFF	TGTGCCAGCAGCCCCCAGGGACAGGGGGCCACTTATAACACTGAAGCTTTCTTT	-	TRBD1	TRBV9	TRBJ1-1
CASSPGTYSTYEQYF	TGTGCCAGCAGTCCAGGGACTTACTCTACCTACGAGCAGTACTTC	-	-	TRBV27	TRBJ2-7
CASSSALAGAQNEQFF	TGTGCCAGCAGCTCAGCCTTGGCGGGAGCTCAAAATGAGCAGTTCTTC	few	TRBD2	TRBV5-6	TRBJ2-1
CASSVSGLNYEQYF	TGTGCCAGCAGCGTATCCGGACTAAACTACGAGCAGTACTTC	-	-	TRBV9	TRBJ2-7
CASSMKVQMNTEAFF	TGTGCCAGTAGTATGAAGGTACAGATGAACACTGAAGCTTTCTTT	few	-	TRBV19	TRBJ1-1
CATRRTDSYEQYF	TGTGCCACCCGTCGGACAGACTCCTACGAGCAGTACTTC	few	-	TRBV27	TRBJ2-7
CASSQVASGWASTDTQYF	TGTGCCAGCAGCCAAGTTGCTAGCGGGTGGGCGTCTACAGATACGCAGTATTTT	-	TRBD2	TRBV4-2	TRBJ2-3
CASSTSSGTERDQETQYF	TGTGCCAGCAGCACCTCCTCCGGGACAGAGAGGGATCAAGAGACCCAGTACTTC	few	TRBD1	TRBV12-3/TRBV12-4	TRBJ2-5
CASSLIQREEDEQFF	TGCGCCAGCAGCTTGATCCAGCGGGAGGAGGATGAGCAGTTCTTC	few	TRBD2	TRBV5-1	TRBJ2-1
CASSFVAGGQNEQFF	TGTGCCAGCAGTTTCGTAGCGGGAGGGCAGAATGAGCAGTTCTTC	few	TRBD2	TRBV27	TRBJ2-1
CASRPGLGLYNEQFF	TGTGCCAGCCGCCCAGGTCTGGGCTTGTACAATGAGCAGTTCTTC	many	-	TRBV11-2	TRBJ2-1
CASSRTSGDSYNEQFF	TGTGCCAGCAGCCGAACTAGCGGTGACTCCTACAATGAGCAGTTCTTC	few	TRBD2	TRBV5-5	TRBJ2-1
CASSPPTGLAKTDTQYF	TGTGCCAGCAGTCCTCCAACGGGACTAGCGAAAACAGATACGCAGTATTTT	few	TRBD2	TRBV6-1	TRBJ2-3
CSVPGNRDGYTF	TGCAGCGTACCCGGGAACCGCGATGGCTACACCTTC	-	-	TRBV29-1	TRBJ1-2
CASNWGASYGYTF	TGTGCCAGCAACTGGGGGGCGAGCTATGGCTACACCTTC	few	-	TRBV12-3/TRBV12-4	TRBJ1-2
CASSFLAAGGEKLFF	TGTGCCAGCAGCTTTCTGGCGGCAGGGGGTGAAAAACTGTTTTTT	few	TRBD1	TRBV5-6	TRBJ1-4
CASTQREPGELFF	TGTGCCAGCACACAGCGGGAGCCCGGGGAGCTGTTTTTT	-	TRBD2	TRBV25-1	TRBJ2-2
CASSIQGSPYEQYF	TGTGCCAGTAGTATTCAAGGCTCCCCCTACGAGCAGTACTTC	-	-	TRBV19	TRBJ2-7
CASSQDPGGSSYEQYF	TGTGCCAGCAGCCAAGATCCCGGCGGAAGCTCCTACGAGCAGTACTTC	many	-	TRBV4-2	TRBJ2-7
CASSIGGRGRRETQYF	TGTGCCAGTAGTATAGGCGGCAGGGGGCGTAGAGAGACCCAGTACTTC	once	TRBD1	TRBV19	TRBJ2-5
CSALQLGLHPGKLFF	TGCAGTGCTTTGCAGTTGGGCCTTCACCCTGGAAAACTGTTTTTT	once	-	TRBV20-1	TRBJ1-4
CASSQDLSLPNTEAFF	TGTGCCAGCAGCCAAGATCTGTCACTGCCGAACACTGAAGCTTTCTTT	-	-	TRBV3-1	TRBJ1-1
CSARSDYEQYF	TGCAGTGCTAGATCCGACTACGAGCAGTACTTC	-	-	TRBV20-1	TRBJ2-7
CASSQDHGAAYNEQFF	TGCGCCAGCAGCCAAGATCATGGGGCAGCCTACAATGAGCAGTTCTTC	few	-	TRBV4-1	TRBJ2-1
CASSLRVTSSGTEAFF	TGCGCCAGCAGCTTGCGGGTAACGTCCTCCGGTACTGAAGCTTTCTTT	many	-	TRBV5-1	TRBJ1-1
CSVEGSGANVLTF	TGCAGCGTTGAGGGGTCTGGGGCCAACGTCCTGACTTTC	-	-	TRBV29-1	TRBJ2-6
CASSDNSGNNEQFF	TGTGCCAGCAGTGACAATAGCGGCAACAATGAGCAGTTCTTC	-	-	TRBV6-4	TRBJ2-1
CASSSRQGRERDTQYF	TGTGCCAGCAGCTCCCGACAGGGGAGAGAGAGGGATACGCAGTATTTT	few	TRBD1	TRBV7-8	TRBJ2-3
CASSQASGTNNEQFF	TGTGCCAGCTCACAGGCTAGCGGGACAAACAATGAGCAGTTCTTC	-	TRBD2	TRBV18	TRBJ2-1
CSARVSQGYMGTEAFF	TGCAGTGCTAGAGTATCCCAAGGATATATGGGCACTGAAGCTTTCTTT	few	-	TRBV20-1	TRBJ1-1
CASSQRSASGFGGIQYF	TGTGCCAGCAGCCAAAGATCGGCTAGCGGGTTTGGGGGCATTCAGTACTTC	many	TRBD2	TRBV3-1	TRBJ2-4
CASSPQVVGGYGYTF	TGTGCCAGCAGTCCGCAGGTGGTGGGGGGTTATGGCTACACCTTC	few	-	TRBV27	TRBJ1-2
CASTRGFGNTEAFF	TGCGCCAGCACTCGGGGGTTCGGGAACACTGAAGCTTTCTTT	few	-	TRBV5-1	TRBJ1-1
CASSVARVTSLNTGELFF	TGTGCCAGCAGCGTAGCCCGGGTAACTAGCTTGAACACCGGGGAGCTGTTTTTT	few	-	TRBV9	TRBJ2-2
CASSPTGLAGGSAYEQYF	TGTGCCAGCAGCCCCACGGGACTAGCGGGAGGTTCAGCCTACGAGCAGTACTTC	few	TRBD2	TRBV4-2	TRBJ2-7
CAWSDSGSPYNEQFF	TGTGCCTGGAGTGATAGCGGGAGCCCCTACAATGAGCAGTTCTTC	-	TRBD2	TRBV30	TRBJ2-1
CASSAQGREGPDTQYF	TGTGCCAGCAGCGCCCAGGGGCGGGAGGGCCCAGATACGCAGTATTTT	-	TRBD2	TRBV5-8	TRBJ2-3